This T cell receptor (beta chain) was documented in a study of blood T cell repertoires in COVID-19. For the study at large: T cells, B-cell-depleted T cells, or PBMCs provided the cDNA or gDNA that served as material.

The CDR3 is 16 residues long. The trim removed 2 bases at V and 7 bases at J, leaving 8 bases unmatched. The V gene's germline CDR1 is SGHVS and CDR2 FNYEAQ. How the authors handled the data: Reference gene primers were amplified, and this amplification served to estimate nucleated cell counts. The assay was immunoSEQ multiplex PCR, and TCRdb's table has in-frame clones only and misses some. V and J calls and clone size are given by that table; D and trimming were obtained from the DNA. The sample holds 200,000 to 300,000 clones; around 85% are singletons and the top ten take around 6.5%. This clone has only one observation.

The sample was peripheral blood. The receptor was derived from a man between 60 and 75 years old with acute or convalescent COVID-19. V gene TRBV7-6 combines with J gene TRBJ2-1; TRBD2 aligns across 10 bases. CDR3 region: CASSLNPAGGENEQFF. CDR3 bases: TGTGCCAGCAGCTTAAACCCAGCGGGAGGGGAGAATGAGCAGTTCTTC. The full variable domain, its missing parts supplied by reference TRBV7-6 and TRBJ2-1, is GAGVSQSPRYKVTKRGQDVALRCDPISGHVSLYWYRQALGQGPEFLTYFNYEAQQDKSGLPNDRFSAERPEGSISTLTIQRTEQRDSAMYRCASSLNPAGGENEQFFGPGTRLTVL.